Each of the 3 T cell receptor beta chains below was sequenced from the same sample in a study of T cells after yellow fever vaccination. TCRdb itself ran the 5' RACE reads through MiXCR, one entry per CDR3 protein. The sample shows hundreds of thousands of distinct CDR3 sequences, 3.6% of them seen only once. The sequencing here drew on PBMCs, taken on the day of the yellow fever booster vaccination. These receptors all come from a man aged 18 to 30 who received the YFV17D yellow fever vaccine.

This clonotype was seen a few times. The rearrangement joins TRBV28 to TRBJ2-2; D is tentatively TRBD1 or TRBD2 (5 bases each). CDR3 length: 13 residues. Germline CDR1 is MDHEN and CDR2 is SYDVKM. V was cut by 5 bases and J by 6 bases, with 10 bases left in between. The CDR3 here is CASSLWGPGELFF. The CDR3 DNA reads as TGTGCCAGCAGTCTCTGGGGACCCGGGGAGCTGTTTTTT.

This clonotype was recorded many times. CDR3: CASSQDLSYEQYF. In nucleotides, the CDR3 is TGCGCCAGCAGCCAAGATCTCAGCTACGAGCAGTACTTC. The rearrangement links TRBV4-3 to TRBJ2-7; D remains unclear. The V gene lost 0 bases and the J gene lost 3 bases, with 6 bases spanning the gap. Germline V gene lookup returns CDR1 LGHNA and CDR2 YSLEER. The CDR3 runs to 13 residues.

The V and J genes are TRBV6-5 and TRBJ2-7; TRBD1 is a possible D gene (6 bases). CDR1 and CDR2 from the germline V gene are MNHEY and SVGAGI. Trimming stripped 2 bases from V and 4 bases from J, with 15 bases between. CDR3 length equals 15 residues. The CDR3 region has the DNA TGTGCCAGCAGTTACGTGAGGGACACTAGATACGAGCAGTACTTC. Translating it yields CASSYVRDTRYEQYF.